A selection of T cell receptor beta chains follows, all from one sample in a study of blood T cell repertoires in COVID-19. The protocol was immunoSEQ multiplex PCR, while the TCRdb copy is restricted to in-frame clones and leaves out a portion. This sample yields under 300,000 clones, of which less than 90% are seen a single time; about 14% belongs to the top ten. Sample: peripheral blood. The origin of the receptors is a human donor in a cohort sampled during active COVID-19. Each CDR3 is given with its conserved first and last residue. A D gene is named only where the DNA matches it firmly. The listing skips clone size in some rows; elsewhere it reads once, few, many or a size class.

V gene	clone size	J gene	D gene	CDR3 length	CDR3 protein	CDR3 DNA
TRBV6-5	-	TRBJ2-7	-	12	CASYGFSYEQYF	TGTGCCAGCTATGGCTTCTCCTACGAGCAGTACTTC
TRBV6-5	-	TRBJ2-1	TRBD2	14	CASREGLAVLGQFF	TGTGCCAGCAGAGAGGGACTAGCGGTGCTGGGCCAGTTCTTC
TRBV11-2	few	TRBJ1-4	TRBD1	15	CASSILGQGGEKLFF	TGTGCCAGCAGCATCCTAGGACAGGGTGGTGAAAAACTGTTTTTT
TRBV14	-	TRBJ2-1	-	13	CASCRGGRDEQFF	TGTGCCAGCTGCCGTGGGGGCAGGGATGAGCAGTTCTTC
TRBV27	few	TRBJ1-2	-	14	CASSYGGPDYGYTF	TGTGCCAGCAGTTACGGGGGGCCAGACTATGGCTACACCTTC
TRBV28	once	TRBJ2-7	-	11	CASRLGGEQYF	TGTGCCAGCAGACTAGGGGGCGAGCAGTACTTC
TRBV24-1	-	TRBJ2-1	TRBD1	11	CATGRGNEQFF	TGTGCCACCGGCAGGGGGAATGAGCAGTTCTTC
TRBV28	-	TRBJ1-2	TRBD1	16	CASSLKGPGQGSFYTF	TGTGCCAGCAGTTTAAAGGGGCCGGGACAGGGTTCGTTCTACACCTTC
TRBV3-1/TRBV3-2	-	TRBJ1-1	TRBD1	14	CASSLPGQGPEAFF	TGTGCCAGCAGCCTCCCGGGACAGGGCCCTGAAGCTTTCTTT
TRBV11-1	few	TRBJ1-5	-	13	CASSLGRGQPQHF	TGTGCCAGCAGCTTGGGGCGTGGGCAGCCCCAGCATTTT
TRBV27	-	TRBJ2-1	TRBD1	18	CASRPWGTGFTFDNEQFF	TGTGCCAGCAGACCTTGGGGGACAGGCTTTACTTTTGACAATGAGCAGTTCTTC
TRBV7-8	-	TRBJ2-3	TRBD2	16	CASSLATSAPPDTQYF	TGTGCCAGCAGCTTGGCCACTAGCGCCCCGCCAGATACGCAGTATTTT
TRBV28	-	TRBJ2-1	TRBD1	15	CASSFTGGTHNEQFF	TGTGCCAGCAGTTTCACAGGGGGCACTCACAATGAGCAGTTCTTC
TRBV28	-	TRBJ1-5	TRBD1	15	CASTFRTGFTPAQHF	TGTGCCAGCACCTTCCGGACAGGCTTTACCCCAGCCCAGCATTTT
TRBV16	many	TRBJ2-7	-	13	CASSLHEGREQYF	TGTGCCAGCAGCTTACATGAGGGTAGGGAGCAGTACTTC
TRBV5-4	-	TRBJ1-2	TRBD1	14	CASSLALQGGGYTF	TGTGCCAGCAGCTTGGCCTTACAGGGGGGAGGCTACACCTTC